This TCR beta chain was profiled in a study of CD8 T cells in ankylosing spondylitis. For this clonotype: The antigen is undetermined.

Study-wide points: Some of these motif variants have turned up before, in reports on reactive arthritis synovial fluid and blood. Within matched ankylosing spondylitis synovial fluid, disease-linked clones were reportedly significantly enriched. Apparently characteristic of ankylosing spondylitis blood was a TCR beta motif (eight highly homologous variants).

TCR beta libraries were made by quantitative 5'-RACE with molecular barcodes. One entry per CDR3 protein, called by TCRdb with MiXCR from the 5' RACE reads. This sample carries hundreds of thousands of distinct CDR3 sequences, over 9.5% of them seen once, and the ten largest clones take 6.5% to 7%. The specimen was blood, either unsorted or a sorted T cell fraction (not recorded which). The receptor was derived from a male donor with ankylosing spondylitis.

CDR3: CASSTSTSGEQFF. The CDR3 nucleotides are TGTGCCAGCAGCACGAGTACTAGCGGTGAGCAGTTCTTC. The V gene is TRBV7-7, the J gene TRBJ2-1, with 8 bases identical to TRBD2. Looked up from germline, CDR1 is SSHAT and CDR2 is FNYEAQ (reference sequence). The trim removed 5 bases at V and 9 bases at J, leaving 6 bases unmatched. This CDR3 has 13 residues. Together with reference TRBV7-7 and TRBJ2-1, the CDR3 gives the full variable domain: GAGVSQSPRYKVTKRGQDVTLRCDPISSHATLYWYQQALGQGPEFLTYFNYEAQPDKSGLPSDRFSAERPEGSISTLTIQRTEQRDSAMYRCASSTSTSGEQFFGPGTRLTVL.